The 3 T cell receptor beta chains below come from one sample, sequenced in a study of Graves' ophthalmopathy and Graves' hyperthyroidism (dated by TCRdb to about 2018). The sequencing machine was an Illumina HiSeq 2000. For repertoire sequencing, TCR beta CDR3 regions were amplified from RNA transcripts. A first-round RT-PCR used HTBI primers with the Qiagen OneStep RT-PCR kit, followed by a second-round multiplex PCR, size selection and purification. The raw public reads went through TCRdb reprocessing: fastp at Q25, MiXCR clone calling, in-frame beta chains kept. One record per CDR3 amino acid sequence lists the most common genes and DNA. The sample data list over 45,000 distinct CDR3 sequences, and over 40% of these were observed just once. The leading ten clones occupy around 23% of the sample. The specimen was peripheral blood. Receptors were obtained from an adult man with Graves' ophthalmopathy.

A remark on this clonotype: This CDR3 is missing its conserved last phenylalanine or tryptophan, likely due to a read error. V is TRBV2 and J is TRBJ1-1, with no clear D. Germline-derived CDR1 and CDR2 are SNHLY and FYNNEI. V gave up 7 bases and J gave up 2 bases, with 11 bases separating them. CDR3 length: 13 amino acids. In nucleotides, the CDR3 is TGTGCCAGCAAGGTGGACGTTAACACTGAAGCTTTCCTT. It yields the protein CASKVDVNTEAFL.

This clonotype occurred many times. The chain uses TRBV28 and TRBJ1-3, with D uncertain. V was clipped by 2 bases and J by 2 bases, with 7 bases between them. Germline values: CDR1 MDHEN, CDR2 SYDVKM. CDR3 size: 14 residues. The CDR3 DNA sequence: TGTGCCAGCAGTTTAGAGGGAACTGGAAACACCATATATTTT. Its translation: CASSLEGTGNTIYF.

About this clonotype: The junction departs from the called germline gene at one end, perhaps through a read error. CDR3 residues: CASGLELATDYEQYF. In nucleotides, the CDR3 is TGTGCCAGCGGCTTGGAGCTCGCGACCGATTACGAGCAGTACTTC. The chain employs TRBV5-4 and TRBJ2-7, with no clear D. CDR3 length equals 15 residues. Germline V gene sequence: CDR1 SGHNT, CDR2 YYREEE (reference sequence).